The 9 T cell receptor beta chains given below trace back to one sample, sequenced in a study of T-cell reconstitution after alpha-beta-depleted transplantation in children. Unique molecular identifiers were used in preparing the TCRbeta library. TCRdb itself ran the PCR reads through MiXCR, one entry per CDR3 protein. Of fewer than 350,000 distinct CDR3 sequences listed, under 14% are singletons. The specimen was peripheral blood, collected 180 days after TCRalphabeta/CD19-depleted stem cell transplant. The receptors derive from a male patient between 2 and 15 years old who had a stem cell transplant for chronic granulomatous disease, so the T cells may come from the graft donor.

This clonotype appeared many times. The V call is TRBV20-1, the J call TRBJ2-7; TRBD1 agrees at 8 bases. Trimming cost V 6 bases and J 1 base; bases outside gene matches: 8. Germline V gives CDR1 DFQATT, CDR2 SNEGSKA (reference sequence). The CDR3 totals 14 residues. As DNA, the CDR3 is TGCAGTGCGGACGACAGGGGTCAATCCTACGAGCAGTACTTC. Amino acid sequence: CSADDRGQSYEQYF.

This clonotype has ten or more counts. The V call is TRBV20-1, the J call TRBJ2-4; the D is unclear. CDR1 is DFQATT, CDR2 SNEGSKA, per germline (reference sequence). V lost 3 bases and J lost 6, with 15 bases in between. The CDR3 spans 14 residues. Here the CDR3 reads CSASLGGSTNIQYF. CDR3 in DNA: TGCAGTGCTAGTCTGGGTGGATCTACAAACATTCAGTACTTC.

This clonotype was found many times. As DNA, the CDR3 is TGCGCCAGCAGCTTCGCGGGAGGGCCGGAGACCCAGTACTTC. It is translated as CASSFAGGPETQYF. The chain couples TRBV5-1 to TRBJ2-5, with TRBD2 matching over 9 bases. This CDR3 region has 14 residues. The J segment lost 5 bases and the V segment lost 2 bases, leaving 4 bases of the junction unmatched. The germline gives CDR1 SGHRS, CDR2 YFSETQ. The variable domain in full, with the rest retrieved from reference TRBV5-1 and TRBJ2-5, is KAGVTQTPRYLIKTRGQQVTLSCSPISGHRSVSWYQQTPGQGLQFLFEYFSETQRNKGNFPGRFSGRQFSNSRSEMNVSTLELGDSALYLCASSFAGGPETQYFGPGTRLLVL.

This clonotype was observed many times. J is TRBJ2-3 and V is TRBV7-2; D gene unclear. The CDR3 extends over 15 amino acids. The germline CDR1 and CDR2 sequences are SGHTA and FQGNSA. Trimming took 6 bases from V and 6 from J, leaving 19 bases between them. The CDR3 here is CASRLVQNALDTQYF. CDR3 DNA: TGTGCCAGCAGGCTGGTCCAAAACGCGTTGGATACGCAGTATTTT.

V is TRBV18 and J is TRBJ2-7; D possibly corresponds to TRBD1 (5 bases). Germline loops: CDR1 KGHSH, CDR2 LQKENI. V was shortened by 3 bases and J by 7 bases, with 16 bases between the two germline ends. The CDR3 covers 14 residues. The CDR3 sequence: CASSPGARALEQYF. For the CDR3, the DNA is TGTGCCAGCTCACCGGGTGCCAGGGCCCTAGAGCAGTACTTC.

This clonotype was seen ten or more times. The V gene is TRBV7-3, the J gene TRBJ2-5; 10 nucleotides agree with TRBD2. The CDR3 is 16 amino acids. With V trimmed by 5 bases and J by 1 base, 7 bases remained unmatched. Germline V gene lookup returns CDR1 SGHTA and CDR2 FQGTGA. CDR3 nucleotides: TGTGCCAGCAGCACAACTAGCGGGATTTTCCAAGAGACCCAGTACTTC. This translates into CASSTTSGIFQETQYF.

In this sample, this clonotype turned up many times. The chain joins TRBV6-1 to TRBJ2-3, with D perhaps assigned TRBD1 or TRBD2 (5 bases each). Germline lookup yields CDR1 MNHNS and CDR2 SASEGT. V lost 3 bases to trimming and J lost 2 bases, with 15 bases between them. The CDR3 sequence is 16 residues long. CDR3 sequence: CASSEGRTLVTDTQYF. The CDR3 coding sequence is TGTGCCAGCAGTGAGGGACGGACCCTTGTCACAGATACGCAGTATTTT.

This clonotype came up many times. A read error is likely, as this CDR3 ends without the conserved phenylalanine or tryptophan. The chain couples TRBV20-1 to TRBJ2-1, with D unclear. Germline V CDR1 and CDR2: DFQATT, SNEGSKA (reference sequence). This CDR3 comprises 14 residues. With 6 bases removed from V and 7 bases from J, the gap between germline ends came to 19 bases. The CDR3 nucleotides read TGCAGTGCGGACCGGGCCCCTGCAAGGAATGAGCAGTTCTCC. Residues: CSADRAPARNEQFS.

This clonotype was seen at least ten times. CDR3 sequence reads: CSAPARGSNTDTQYF. CDR3 DNA: TGCAGTGCTCCGGCAAGGGGGAGTAACACAGATACGCAGTATTTT. The chain recombines TRBV20-1 with TRBJ2-3; D might be TRBD1 (6 bases). V gave up 5 bases and J gave up 2 bases, with 17 bases separating them. Germline values: CDR1 DFQATT, CDR2 SNEGSKA (reference sequence). The CDR3 is 15 residues long.